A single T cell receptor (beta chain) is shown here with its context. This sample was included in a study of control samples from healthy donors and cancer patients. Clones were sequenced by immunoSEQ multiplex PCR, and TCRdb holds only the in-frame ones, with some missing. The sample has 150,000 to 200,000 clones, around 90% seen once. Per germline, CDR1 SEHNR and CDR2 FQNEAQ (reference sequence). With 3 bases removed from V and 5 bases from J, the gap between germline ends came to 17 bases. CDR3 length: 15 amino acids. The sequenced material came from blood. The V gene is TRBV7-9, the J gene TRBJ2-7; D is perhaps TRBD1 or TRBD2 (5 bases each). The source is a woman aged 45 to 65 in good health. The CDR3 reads CASSFSGAIGDEQYF. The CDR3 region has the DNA TGTGCCAGCAGCTTCTCCGGGGCGATCGGCGACGAGCAGTACTTC.